This section outlines one T cell receptor beta chain sequence together with its context. The antigen is unknown. The table came from immunoSEQ multiplex PCR; TCRdb's copy has only in-frame clones and leaves some out. This sample has around 25,000 clones, with around 77% found just once. This sample's time point: week 11, during vaccination. Vaccination used 300 ug of mutant IDH1 20-mer peptide per dose, with topical imiquimod. This sample is drawn from a study of a mutant IDH1 vaccine in newly diagnosed glioma. As for the study in general: Vaccine dosing followed radiotherapy by 4-6 weeks, or accompanied temozolomide cycles. Among treated patients, 62.5% were male and roughly 38% female, and mean age was about 41 years. Study-wide points: Top-clonotype changes in peripheral T cells seemed unrelated to pseudoprogression.

This CDR3 contains 12 residues. CDR1 and CDR2 from the germline V gene are SGHNT and YYREEE (reference sequence). V lost 2 bases to trimming and J lost 4 bases, with 5 bases between them. Here the sequenced sample was PBMCs, taken from a glioma patient whose treatment included an IDH1 peptide vaccine. The chain is built from TRBV5-4 and TRBJ2-3, with no clear D. This clonotype was sampled from a woman between 18 and 30 years old with glioma. The CDR3 coding sequence is TGTGCCAGCAGCTTTAATGCAGATACGCAGTATTTT. It codes for CASSFNADTQYF.